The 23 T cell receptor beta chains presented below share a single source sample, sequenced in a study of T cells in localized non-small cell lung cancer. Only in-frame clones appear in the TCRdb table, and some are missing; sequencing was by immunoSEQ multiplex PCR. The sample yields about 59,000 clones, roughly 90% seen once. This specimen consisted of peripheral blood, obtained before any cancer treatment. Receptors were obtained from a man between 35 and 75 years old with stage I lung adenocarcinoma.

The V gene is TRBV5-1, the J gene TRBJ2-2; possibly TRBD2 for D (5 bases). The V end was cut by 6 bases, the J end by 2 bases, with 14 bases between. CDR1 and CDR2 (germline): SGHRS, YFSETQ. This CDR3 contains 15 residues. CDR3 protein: CASKLAPTNTGELFF. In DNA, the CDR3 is TGCGCCAGCAAGCTAGCTCCAACAAACACCGGGGAGCTGTTTTTT.

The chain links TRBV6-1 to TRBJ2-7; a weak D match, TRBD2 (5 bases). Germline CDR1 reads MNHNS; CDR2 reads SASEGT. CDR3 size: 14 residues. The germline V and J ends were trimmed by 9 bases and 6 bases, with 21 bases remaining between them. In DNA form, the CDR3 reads TGTGCCAGTCCCGGGAACAACCTCCCAGGCGAGCAGTACTTC. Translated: CASPGNNLPGEQYF.

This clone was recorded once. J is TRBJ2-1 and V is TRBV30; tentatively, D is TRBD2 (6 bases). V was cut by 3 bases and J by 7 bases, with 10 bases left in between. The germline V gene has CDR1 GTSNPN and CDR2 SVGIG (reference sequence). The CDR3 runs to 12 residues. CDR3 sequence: CAWSGTPNEQFF. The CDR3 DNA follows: TGTGCCTGGAGCGGGACTCCTAATGAGCAGTTCTTC.

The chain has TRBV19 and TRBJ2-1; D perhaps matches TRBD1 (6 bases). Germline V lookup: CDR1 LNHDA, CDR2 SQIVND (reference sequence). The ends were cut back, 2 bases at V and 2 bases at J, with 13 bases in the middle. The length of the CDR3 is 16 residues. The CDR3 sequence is CASSIWGQGPYNEQFF. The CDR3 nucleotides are TGTGCCAGTAGTATATGGGGGCAGGGTCCCTACAATGAGCAGTTCTTC.

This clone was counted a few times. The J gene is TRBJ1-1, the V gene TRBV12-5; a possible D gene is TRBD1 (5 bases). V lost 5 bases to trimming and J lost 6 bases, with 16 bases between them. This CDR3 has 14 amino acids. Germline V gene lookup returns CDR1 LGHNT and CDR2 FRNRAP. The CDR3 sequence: CASGPSAGVAEAFF. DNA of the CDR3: TGTGCTAGTGGTCCCAGTGCGGGGGTGGCTGAAGCTTTCTTT. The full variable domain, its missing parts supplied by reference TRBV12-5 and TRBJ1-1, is DARVTQTPRHKVTEMGQEVTMRCQPILGHNTVFWYRQTMMQGLELLAYFRNRAPLDDSGMPKDRFSAEMPDATLATLKIQPSEPRDSAVYFCASGPSAGVAEAFFGQGTRLTVV.

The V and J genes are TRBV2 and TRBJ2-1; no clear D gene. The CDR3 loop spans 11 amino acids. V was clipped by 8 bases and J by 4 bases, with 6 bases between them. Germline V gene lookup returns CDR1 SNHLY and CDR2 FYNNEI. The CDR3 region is CASASYNEQFF. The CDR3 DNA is TGTGCCAGCGCCTCGTACAATGAGCAGTTCTTC.

CDR3 coding DNA: TGTGCCAGCAGTCCTTTTGGGGCGGGGGGCTACGAGCAGTACTTC. It encodes CASSPFGAGGYEQYF. V is TRBV5-4 and J is TRBJ2-7; 8 nucleotides line up with TRBD2. With V trimmed by 5 bases and J by 3 bases, 10 bases remained unmatched. The CDR3 contains 15 residues. Germline assignment: CDR1 SGHNT and CDR2 YYREEE (reference sequence).

This CDR3 reads CASTESGSEETQYF. CDR3 coding DNA: TGTGCCAGCACCGAAAGCGGTAGCGAAGAGACCCAGTACTTC. V is TRBV6-5 and J is TRBJ2-5, with a weak D call TRBD2 (5 bases). The V gene's germline CDR1 is MNHEY and CDR2 SVGAGI. This CDR3 is built from 14 residues. V lost 7 bases to trimming and J lost 3 bases, with 15 bases between them.

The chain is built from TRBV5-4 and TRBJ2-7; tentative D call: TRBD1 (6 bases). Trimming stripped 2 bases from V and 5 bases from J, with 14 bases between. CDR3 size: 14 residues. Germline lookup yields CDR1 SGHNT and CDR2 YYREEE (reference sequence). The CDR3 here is CASSLALRQDEQYF. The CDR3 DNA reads TGTGCCAGCAGCTTAGCTCTTAGACAGGACGAGCAGTACTTC.

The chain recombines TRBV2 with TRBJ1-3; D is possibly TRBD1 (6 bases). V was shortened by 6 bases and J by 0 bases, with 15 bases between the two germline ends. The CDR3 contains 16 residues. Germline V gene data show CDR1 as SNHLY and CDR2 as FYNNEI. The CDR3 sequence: CASRPGAGSSGNTIYF. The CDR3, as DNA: TGTGCCAGCAGACCAGGGGCGGGAAGCTCTGGAAACACCATATATTTT.

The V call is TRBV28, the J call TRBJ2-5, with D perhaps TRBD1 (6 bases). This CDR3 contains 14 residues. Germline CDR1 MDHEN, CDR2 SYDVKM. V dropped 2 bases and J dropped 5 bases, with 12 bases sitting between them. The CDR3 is CASSLGRGLETQYF. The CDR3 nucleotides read TGTGCCAGCAGTTTAGGCAGGGGATTGGAGACCCAGTACTTC.

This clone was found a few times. The CDR3 DNA is TGTGCCAGCAGTGGGCCCCAGGGGCGCCGGGCTGAAGCTTTCTTT. Protein product: CASSGPQGRRAEAFF. This sequence joins TRBV6-1 and TRBJ1-1; perhaps TRBD1 as D (6 bases). The V end lost 4 bases, the J end lost 6 bases, and 18 bases lay between the germline ends. Germline assignment: CDR1 MNHNS and CDR2 SASEGT. The CDR3 loop spans 15 amino acids.

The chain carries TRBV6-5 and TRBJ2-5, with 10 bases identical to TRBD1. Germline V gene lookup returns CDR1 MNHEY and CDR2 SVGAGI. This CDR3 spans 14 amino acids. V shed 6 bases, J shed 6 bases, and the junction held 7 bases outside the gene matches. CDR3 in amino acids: CASRGTGAGQTQYF. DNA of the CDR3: TGTGCCAGCAGGGGGACAGGGGCCGGGCAGACCCAGTACTTC.

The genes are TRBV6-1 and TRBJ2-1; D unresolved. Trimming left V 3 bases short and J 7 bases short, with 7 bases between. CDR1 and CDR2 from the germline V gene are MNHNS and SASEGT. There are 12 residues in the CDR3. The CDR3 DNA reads TGTGCCAGCAGTGAGATTGGAAATGAGCAGTTCTTC. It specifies CASSEIGNEQFF.

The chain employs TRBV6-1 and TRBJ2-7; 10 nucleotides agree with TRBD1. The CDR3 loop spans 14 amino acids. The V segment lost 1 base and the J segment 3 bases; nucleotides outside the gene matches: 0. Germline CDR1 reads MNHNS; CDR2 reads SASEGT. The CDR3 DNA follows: TGTGCCAGCAGTGAAGGGACAGGGGGCTACGAGCAGTACTTC. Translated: CASSEGTGGYEQYF.

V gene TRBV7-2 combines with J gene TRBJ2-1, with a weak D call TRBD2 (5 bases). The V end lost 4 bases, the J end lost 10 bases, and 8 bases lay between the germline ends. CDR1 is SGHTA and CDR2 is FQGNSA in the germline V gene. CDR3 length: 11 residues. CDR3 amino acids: CASSSTTEQFF. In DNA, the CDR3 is TGTGCCAGCAGCTCGACTACAGAGCAGTTCTTC.

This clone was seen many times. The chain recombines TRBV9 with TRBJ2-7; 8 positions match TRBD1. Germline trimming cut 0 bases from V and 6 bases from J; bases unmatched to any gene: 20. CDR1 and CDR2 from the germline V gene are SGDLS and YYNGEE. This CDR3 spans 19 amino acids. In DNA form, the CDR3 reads TGTGCCAGCAGCGTAGGGGGAGAGGACAGGGTGAGTTCTCGGGGCGAGCAGTACTTC. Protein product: CASSVGGEDRVSSRGEQYF.

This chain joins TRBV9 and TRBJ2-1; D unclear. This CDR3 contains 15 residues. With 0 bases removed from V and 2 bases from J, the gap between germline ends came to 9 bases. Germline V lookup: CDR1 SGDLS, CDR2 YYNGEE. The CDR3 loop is CASSVDERAYNEQFF. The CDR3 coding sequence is TGTGCCAGCAGCGTAGATGAGAGAGCCTACAATGAGCAGTTCTTC.

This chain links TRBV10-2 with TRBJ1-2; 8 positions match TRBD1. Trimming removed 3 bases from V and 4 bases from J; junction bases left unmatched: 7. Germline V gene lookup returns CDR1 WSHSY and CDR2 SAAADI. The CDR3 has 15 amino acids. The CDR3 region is CASSDYFGQGYGYTF. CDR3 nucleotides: TGCGCCAGCAGTGACTATTTTGGACAGGGCTATGGCTACACCTTC.

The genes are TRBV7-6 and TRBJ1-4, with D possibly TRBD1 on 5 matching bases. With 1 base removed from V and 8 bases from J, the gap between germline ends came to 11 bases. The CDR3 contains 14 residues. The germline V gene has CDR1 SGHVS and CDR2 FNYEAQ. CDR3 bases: TGTGCCAGCAGCTTAGATTTGGGGGGGGAAAAACTGTTTTTT. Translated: CASSLDLGGEKLFF.

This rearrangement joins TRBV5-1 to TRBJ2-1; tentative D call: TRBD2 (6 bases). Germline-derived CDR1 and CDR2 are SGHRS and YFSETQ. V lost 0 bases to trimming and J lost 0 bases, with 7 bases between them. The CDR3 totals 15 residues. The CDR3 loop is CASSLDGSSYNEQFF. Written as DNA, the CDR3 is TGCGCCAGCAGCTTGGACGGGAGCTCCTACAATGAGCAGTTCTTC.

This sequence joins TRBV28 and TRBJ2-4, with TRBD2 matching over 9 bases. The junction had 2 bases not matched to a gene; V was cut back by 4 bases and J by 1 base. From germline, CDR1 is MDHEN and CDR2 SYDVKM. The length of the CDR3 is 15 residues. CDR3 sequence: CASSSSGKAKNIQYF. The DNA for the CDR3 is TGTGCCAGCAGTTCTAGCGGGAAGGCCAAAAACATTCAGTACTTC.

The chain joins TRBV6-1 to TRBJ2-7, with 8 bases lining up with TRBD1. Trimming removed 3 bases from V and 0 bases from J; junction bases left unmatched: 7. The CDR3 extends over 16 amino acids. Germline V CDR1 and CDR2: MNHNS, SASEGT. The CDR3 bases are TGTGCCAGCAGTGACGCAGAAGGACAGGGCTCCTACGAGCAGTACTTC. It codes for CASSDAEGQGSYEQYF.